These 2 T cell receptor beta chains originate from one sample sequenced in a study of T cells after yellow fever vaccination. From the 5' RACE reads, TCRdb called clonotypes with MiXCR, one entry per CDR3 protein. The sample holds over 85,000 distinct CDR3 sequences, around 9.8% seen once. Sequencing was performed on CD8+ T cells not binding an NS4B(214-222) dextramer, sorted from PBMCs, taken approximately 16 days after the first yellow fever vaccination. The receptors shown here come from a young man who received the YFV17D yellow fever vaccine.

This clonotype was observed many times. This chain joins TRBV6-2 or TRBV6-3 and TRBJ2-3, with D hard to call. CDR1 is MNHEY, CDR2 SVGEGT, per germline. There are 17 residues in the CDR3. The V gene lost 6 bases and the J gene lost 6 bases, with 25 bases spanning the gap. Written as DNA, the CDR3 is TGTGCCAGCAGAAATAACCTTGAGGTCCCGTCTGGGGATACGCAGTATTTT. Its translation: CASRNNLEVPSGDTQYF.

This sequence joins TRBV5-5 and TRBJ2-4; 7 bases align to TRBD1. The CDR3 is 14 residues long. V shed 1 base, J shed 7 bases, and the junction held 5 bases outside the gene matches. CDR1 is SGHKS and CDR2 is YYEKEE in the germline V gene (reference sequence). The DNA for the CDR3 is TGTGCCAGCAGCTTGAGGGGGCTAGATAACATTCAGTACTTC. Its translation: CASSLRGLDNIQYF.